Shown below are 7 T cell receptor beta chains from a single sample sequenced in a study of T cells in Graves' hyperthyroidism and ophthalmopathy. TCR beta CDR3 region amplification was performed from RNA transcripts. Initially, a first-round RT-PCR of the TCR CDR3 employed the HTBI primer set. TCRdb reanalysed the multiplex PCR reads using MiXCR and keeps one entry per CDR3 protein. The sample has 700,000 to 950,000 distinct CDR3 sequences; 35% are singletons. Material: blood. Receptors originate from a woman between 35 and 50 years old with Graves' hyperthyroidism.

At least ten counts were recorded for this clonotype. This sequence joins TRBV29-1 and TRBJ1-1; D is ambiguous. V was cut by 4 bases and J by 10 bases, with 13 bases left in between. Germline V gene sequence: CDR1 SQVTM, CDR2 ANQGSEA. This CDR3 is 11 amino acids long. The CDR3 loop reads CSVATAPGAFF. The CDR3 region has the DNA TGCAGCGTTGCGACGGCGCCTGGAGCTTTCTTT. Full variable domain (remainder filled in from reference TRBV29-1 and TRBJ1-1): SAVISQKPSRDICQRGTSLTIQCQVDSQVTMMFWYRQQPGQSLTLIATANQGSEATYESGFVIDKFPISRPNLTFSTLTVSNMSPEDSSIYLCSVATAPGAFFGQGTRLTVV.

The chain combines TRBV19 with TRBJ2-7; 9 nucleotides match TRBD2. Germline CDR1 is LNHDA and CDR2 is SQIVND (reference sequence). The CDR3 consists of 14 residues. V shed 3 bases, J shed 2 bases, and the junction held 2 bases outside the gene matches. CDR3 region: CASSIGGGAYEQYF. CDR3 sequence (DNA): TGTGCCAGTAGTATCGGCGGGGGGGCCTACGAGCAGTACTTC.

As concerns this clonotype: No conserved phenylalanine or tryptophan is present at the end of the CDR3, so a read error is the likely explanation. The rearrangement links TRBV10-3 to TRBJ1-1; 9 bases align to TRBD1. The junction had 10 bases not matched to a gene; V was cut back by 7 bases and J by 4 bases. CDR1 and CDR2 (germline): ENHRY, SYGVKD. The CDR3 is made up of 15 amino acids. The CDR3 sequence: CAIIDRDRAPTEAFL. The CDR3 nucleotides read TGTGCCATCATCGACCGGGACAGGGCCCCCACTGAAGCTTTCCTT.

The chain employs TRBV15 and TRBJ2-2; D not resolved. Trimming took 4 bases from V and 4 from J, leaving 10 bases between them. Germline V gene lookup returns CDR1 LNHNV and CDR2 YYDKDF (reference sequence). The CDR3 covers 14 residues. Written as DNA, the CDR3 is TGTGCCACCAGCAACCACGGACCCACCGGGGAGCTGTTTTTT. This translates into CATSNHGPTGELFF.

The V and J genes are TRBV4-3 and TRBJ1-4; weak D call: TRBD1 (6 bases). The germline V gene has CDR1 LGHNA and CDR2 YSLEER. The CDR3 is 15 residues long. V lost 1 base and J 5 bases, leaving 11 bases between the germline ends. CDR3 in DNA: TGCGCCAGCAGCCAAGGGACAGCTCGAAATGAAAAACTGTTTTTT. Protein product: CASSQGTARNEKLFF.

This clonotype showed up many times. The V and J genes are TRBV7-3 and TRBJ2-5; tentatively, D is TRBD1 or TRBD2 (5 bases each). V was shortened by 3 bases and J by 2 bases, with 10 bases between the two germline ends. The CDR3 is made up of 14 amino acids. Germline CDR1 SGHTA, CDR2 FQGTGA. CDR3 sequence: CASSLGPHQETQYF. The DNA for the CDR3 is TGTGCCAGCAGCTTGGGACCTCATCAAGAGACCCAGTACTTC. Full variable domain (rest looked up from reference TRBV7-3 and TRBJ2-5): GAGVSQTPSNKVTEKGKYVELRCDPISGHTALYWYRQSLGQGPEFLIYFQGTGAADDSGLPNDRFFAVRPEGSVSTLKIQRTERGDSAVYLCASSLGPHQETQYFGPGTRLLVL.

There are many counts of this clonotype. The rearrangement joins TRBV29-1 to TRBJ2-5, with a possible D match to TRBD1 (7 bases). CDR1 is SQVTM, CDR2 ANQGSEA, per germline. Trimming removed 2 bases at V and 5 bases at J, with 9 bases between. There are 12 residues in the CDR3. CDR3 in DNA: TGCAGCGTTGAACCAGGGGGGGAGACCCAGTACTTC. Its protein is CSVEPGGETQYF.